This record concerns one T cell receptor beta chain sequence. As yet, its antigen is unknown. The sample comes from a study of Graves' ophthalmopathy and Graves' hyperthyroidism. Study observations and caveats: Blood shared most expanded thyroid clonotypes above 0.001 frequency.

PBMCs were isolated by Ficoll-Paque density gradient centrifugation, using 7.5 to 10 ml of fresh peripheral blood as the starting material. The sequenced template was RNA, covering the TCR beta CDR3 region. An initial RT-PCR round employing HTBI primers preceded a second-round multiplex PCR. From the multiplex PCR reads, TCRdb called clonotypes with MiXCR, one entry per CDR3 protein. Of 650,000 to 900,000 distinct CDR3 sequences listed, roughly 40% are singletons. V lost 4 bases to trimming and J lost 7 bases; unmatched junction nucleotides: 5. Germline CDR1 and CDR2: SGHDT and YYEEEE. This CDR3 region has 13 residues.

V usage is TRBV5-6 and J usage is TRBJ1-5; 7 bases are shared with TRBD1. The sequencing sample was made of peripheral blood. The receptor was isolated from an adult man with Graves' ophthalmopathy. For the CDR3, the DNA is TGTGCCAGCAGCCTTCGGACAGGCCAGCCCCAGCATTTT. Residues: CASSLRTGQPQHF.